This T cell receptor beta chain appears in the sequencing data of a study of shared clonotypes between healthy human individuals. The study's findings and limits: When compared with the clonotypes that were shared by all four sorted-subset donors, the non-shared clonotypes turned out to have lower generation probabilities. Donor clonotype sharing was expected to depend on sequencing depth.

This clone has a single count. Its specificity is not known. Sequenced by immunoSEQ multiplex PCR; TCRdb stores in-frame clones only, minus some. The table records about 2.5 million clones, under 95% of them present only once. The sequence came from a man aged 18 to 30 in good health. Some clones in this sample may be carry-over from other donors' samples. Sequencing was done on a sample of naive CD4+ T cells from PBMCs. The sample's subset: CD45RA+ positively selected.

The CDR3 loop is CASSWGPRFYEQYF. CDR3 in DNA: TGTGCCAGCAGCTGGGGACCCCGCTTCTACGAGCAGTACTTC. This chain connects TRBV6-6 to TRBJ2-7; D is perhaps TRBD1 or TRBD2 (5 bases each). Trimming cost V 6 bases and J 3 bases, with 15 bases left between them. The germline CDR1 and CDR2 sequences are MNHNY and SVGAGI (reference sequence). CDR3 length: 14 amino acids.